This section outlines one T cell receptor beta chain sequence together with its context. Seattle enrolled patients during active infection and tracked them longitudinally. Trimming pared 8 bases from V and 6 bases from J, leaving 25 bases between. This CDR3 contains 15 residues. Germline V gives CDR1 SQVTM, CDR2 ANQGSEA. Authors' processing steps: How many nucleated cells were present was estimated from reference gene primer amplification. Assay: immunoSEQ multiplex PCR; the TCRdb copy retains only in-frame clones and omits some. That table furnishes V, J and clone size, whereas the DNA furnished D and trimming. Altogether about 52,000 clones are present, roughly four fifths being singletons, with the ten largest covering 9.5% to 13%. This entry comes from a study of blood T cell repertoires in COVID-19. Across the study: The United States, Italy and Spain were the sources of the acute and convalescent COVID-19 samples. Sample material is recorded as cDNA or gDNA derived from T cells, B-cell-depleted T cells, or PBMCs.

The TCR comes from an older man with COVID-19, enrolled during active disease. The chain has TRBV29-1 and TRBJ1-1, with a possible D match to TRBD1 (6 bases). The sequenced sample was peripheral blood. CDR3 bases: TGCAGCACACTAAAGACAGAACAGGGCGTACCTGAAGCTTTCTTT. This encodes CSTLKTEQGVPEAFF.